Below are 16 T cell receptor beta chains sequenced from a single sample in a study of early T cells in non-severe SARS-CoV-2 infection. In TCRdb, the 5' RACE reads were re-called with MiXCR into one record per CDR3 protein. The sample carries under 85,000 distinct CDR3 sequences, approximately 13% recorded once. The sequenced material came from whole blood. The receptors originated from an adult who was a healthcare worker with PCR-confirmed SARS-CoV-2 infection or an uninfected control (not recorded which).

This clonotype was observed at least ten times. The chain combines TRBV11-3 with TRBJ2-5; D uncertain. The V and J ends lost 4 bases and 3 bases respectively, with 9 bases between them. The CDR3 runs 13 residues. Germline V gives CDR1 SGHNT, CDR2 YENEEA. CDR3 coding DNA: TGTGCCAGCAGCTCTGGTCAGAAAGAGACCCAGTACTTC. It specifies CASSSGQKETQYF.

This clonotype was observed many times. This sequence joins TRBV7-2 and TRBJ1-4; D call uncertain. Trimming stripped 5 bases from V and 12 bases from J, with 22 bases between. Per the germline V gene, CDR1 is SGHTA and CDR2 is FQGNSA. The CDR3 extends over 15 amino acids. The CDR3 loop reads CASSPSSEGWEELFF. The CDR3 coding sequence is TGTGCCAGCAGCCCCTCCTCTGAAGGCTGGGAGGAACTGTTTTTT.

This clonotype appeared a few times. The chain employs TRBV14 and TRBJ2-7; no firm D call. The CDR3 length is 12 residues. Per germline, CDR1 SGHDN and CDR2 FVKESK. V was cut by 3 bases and J by 3 bases, with 6 bases left in between. CDR3 region: CASSHDGYEQYF. The CDR3 bases are TGTGCCAGCAGCCATGACGGCTACGAGCAGTACTTC. The entire variable domain, with the rest obtained from reference TRBV14 and TRBJ2-7, is as follows: EAGVTQFPSHSVIEKGQTVTLRCDPISGHDNLYWYRRVMGKEIKFLLHFVKESKQDESGMPNNRFLAERTGGTYSTLKVQPAELEDSGVYFCASSHDGYEQYFGPGTRLTVT.

The sample holds a few counts of this clonotype. This rearrangement joins TRBV27 to TRBJ2-7; 7 bases align to TRBD2. Trimming removed 6 bases from V and 2 bases from J; junction bases left unmatched: 7. CDR3 length: 14 amino acids. Germline assignment: CDR1 MNHEY and CDR2 SMNVEV (reference sequence). The CDR3 loop is CASRPLANTYEQYF. The CDR3 bases are TGTGCCAGCAGACCACTAGCGAATACCTACGAGCAGTACTTC.

The sample holds many counts of this clonotype. The genes are TRBV12-3 or TRBV12-4 and TRBJ2-3; D might be TRBD2 (6 bases). CDR3 length: 17 amino acids. V lost 4 bases and J lost 2, with 19 bases in between. The CDR3 coding sequence is TGTGCCAGCAGTTCCCCGACTAGGCTTGCTTACACAGATACGCAGTATTTT. Amino acids: CASSSPTRLAYTDTQYF.

This sequence joins TRBV19 and TRBJ2-7, with 7 bases identical to TRBD1. Germline values: CDR1 LNHDA, CDR2 SQIVND (reference sequence). The CDR3 is made up of 17 amino acids. J lost 0 bases, V lost 5 bases, and 13 bases had no gene match. CDR3 nucleotides: TGTGCCAGTAGTGATTCTAACAGGGGCCACAGCTCCTACGAGCAGTACTTC. The encoded protein is CASSDSNRGHSSYEQYF. The variable domain in full, completed from reference TRBV19 and TRBJ2-7, reads DGGITQSPKYLFRKEGQNVTLSCEQNLNHDAMYWYRQDPGQGLRLIYYSQIVNDFQKGDIAEGYSVSREKKESFPLTVTSAQKNPTAFYLCASSDSNRGHSSYEQYFGPGTRLTVT.

The CDR3 nucleotides are TGTGCCAGCAACCCCGGGCCAGCCTACGAGCAGTACTTC. It translates to CASNPGPAYEQYF. This chain joins TRBV6-2 or TRBV6-3 and TRBJ2-7; D ambiguous. CDR1 and CDR2 from the germline V gene are MNHEY and SVGEGT. This CDR3 has 13 amino acids. With 7 bases removed from V and 2 bases from J, the gap between germline ends came to 12 bases.

The chain recombines TRBV5-5 with TRBJ2-7, with a possible D match to TRBD1 (5 bases). There are 15 residues in the CDR3. Germline CDR1 and CDR2: SGHKS and YYEKEE (reference sequence). V was trimmed by 4 bases and J by 1 base, leaving 15 bases between them. As DNA, the CDR3 is TGTGCCAGCAGCCCGACAGCATTTGCGTCCTACGAGCAGTACTTC. It is translated as CASSPTAFASYEQYF.

V and J are TRBV9 and TRBJ2-5; D might be TRBD1 or TRBD2, each matching 5 bases. V shed 6 bases and J shed 3 bases, with 15 bases lying between them. Germline CDR1 and CDR2: SGDLS and YYNGEE. This CDR3 comprises 14 residues. CDR3 region: CASTKRGEKETQYF. The CDR3 DNA sequence: TGTGCCAGCACCAAAAGAGGGGAGAAAGAGACCCAGTACTTC.

The chain is built from TRBV11-2 and TRBJ1-2, with D unclear. Germline V lookup: CDR1 SGHAT, CDR2 FQNNGV. V was shortened by 5 bases and J by 4 bases, with 8 bases between the two germline ends. The CDR3 length is 12 residues. The CDR3 is CASSGGAYGYTF. In nucleotides, the CDR3 is TGTGCCAGCAGCGGCGGTGCCTATGGCTACACCTTC.

V gene TRBV12-3 or TRBV12-4 combines with J gene TRBJ2-7; the match to TRBD1 covers 7 bases. V shed 5 bases, J shed 4 bases, and the junction held 8 bases outside the gene matches. This CDR3 has 14 amino acids. The CDR3 DNA reads TGTGCCAGCAGTAAAGGGGGACAGTTTTACGAGCAGTACTTC. Protein sequence: CASSKGGQFYEQYF.

This clonotype was found many times. The rearrangement links TRBV20-1 to TRBJ1-6; no clear D gene. V was trimmed by 2 bases and J by 10 bases, leaving 15 bases between them. The CDR3 contains 14 residues. CDR1 is DFQATT and CDR2 is SNEGSKA in the germline V gene (reference sequence). CDR3 coding DNA: TGCAGTGCTAGACTAGGGTTTGGTGGATCACCCCTCCACTTT. This codes for CSARLGFGGSPLHF.

About this clonotype itself: A much larger clone lies one base from this, so it may be a read error. This sequence joins TRBV20-1 and TRBJ2-3; perhaps TRBD1 as D (5 bases). Trimming removed 5 bases at V and 3 bases at J, with 15 bases between. Per the germline V gene, CDR1 is DFQATT and CDR2 is SNEGSKA (reference sequence). The length of the CDR3 is 14 residues. The CDR3 DNA sequence: TGCAGTGCTTATCAGGTCAGGGTTACAGATACGCAGTATTTT. As protein: CSAYQVRVTDTQYF.

A few counts support this clonotype. The V and J genes are TRBV11-2 and TRBJ1-6, with D tentatively TRBD1 (5 bases). V was pared by 1 base and J by 7 bases, with 11 bases between. The CDR3 loop spans 15 amino acids. Germline V CDR1 and CDR2: SGHAT, FQNNGV. The CDR3 loop is CASSLVPTENSPLHF. In DNA, the CDR3 is TGTGCCAGCAGCTTAGTCCCGACAGAGAATTCACCCCTCCACTTT.

In this sample, this clonotype turned up many times. V gene TRBV10-3 combines with J gene TRBJ1-1; D gene ambiguous. Germline V CDR1 and CDR2: ENHRY, SYGVKD. Trimming cost V 2 bases and J 1 base, with 8 bases left between them. The CDR3 runs to 14 residues. This CDR3 reads CAISEGRENTEAFF. DNA of the CDR3: TGTGCCATCAGTGAGGGCCGGGAGAACACTGAAGCTTTCTTT.

Only a few counts were recorded for this clonotype. CDR3 loop: CSADTSGNTIYF. The CDR3 coding sequence is TGCAGCGCAGATACCTCTGGAAACACCATATATTTT. The chain uses TRBV29-1 and TRBJ1-3; no clear D gene. Germline V CDR1 and CDR2: SQVTM, ANQGSEA. The CDR3 length is 12 residues. Trimming removed 7 bases from V and 0 bases from J, with 7 bases in between. Drawing the rest from reference TRBV29-1 and TRBJ1-3, the complete variable domain is SAVISQKPSRDICQRGTSLTIQCQVDSQVTMMFWYRQQPGQSLTLIATANQGSEATYESGFVIDKFPISRPNLTFSTLTVSNMSPEDSSIYLCSADTSGNTIYFGEGSWLTVV.